These 18 T cell receptor beta chains share one sample of origin, sequenced in a study of T cells in Graves' hyperthyroidism and ophthalmopathy. The CDR3 regions of TCR beta were amplified from RNA transcripts. An initial round of RT-PCR targeting the TCR CDR3 relied on the HTBI primer set. TCRdb called the multiplex PCR reads again in MiXCR, with one record for every CDR3 protein. The sample includes more than 500,000 distinct CDR3 sequences, about 16% of them seen just once. Sequenced input: blood. These receptors originate from a woman aged 25 to 39 with Graves' ophthalmopathy.

A few counts support this clonotype. The rearrangement joins TRBV7-8 to TRBJ2-1, with 12 bases fitting TRBD1. V trimming: 5 bases; J trimming: 13 bases; junction bases outside the gene matches: 9. Germline CDR1 and CDR2: SGHVS and FQNEAQ. The CDR3 consists of 14 residues. CDR3 bases: TGTGCCAGCAGCCAGCCGGGACAGGGGGCCTCACAGTTCTTC. The encoded protein is CASSQPGQGASQFF.

This clonotype has a count of ten or more. V gene TRBV5-1 combines with J gene TRBJ2-2; 9 bases map to TRBD2. The germline V gene encodes CDR1 SGHRS and CDR2 YFSETQ. With V trimmed by 0 bases and J by 0 bases, 3 bases remained unmatched. The CDR3 is 17 amino acids. The DNA of the CDR3 is TGCGCCAGCAGCTTGGTCCTAGCGGGGACGAACACCGGGGAGCTGTTTTTT. It encodes CASSLVLAGTNTGELFF.

At least ten counts were recorded for this clonotype. The gene calls are TRBV5-1 and TRBJ1-2; D is undetermined. CDR3 length: 12 residues. Germline CDR1 is SGHRS and CDR2 is YFSETQ. V was pared by 1 base and J by 2 bases, with 3 bases between. CDR3 residues: CASSLSNYGYTF. The CDR3 region has the DNA TGCGCCAGCAGCTTGAGCAACTATGGCTACACCTTC.

The sample holds many counts of this clonotype. The chain links TRBV12-3 or TRBV12-4 to TRBJ2-3; D is possibly TRBD1 or TRBD2 (5 bases each). This CDR3 spans 14 amino acids. Deletions cut 5 bases from V and 3 bases from J, with 12 bases between. This CDR3 reads CASSGRQWTDTQYF. CDR3 DNA sequence: TGTGCCAGCAGTGGGAGACAGTGGACAGATACGCAGTATTTT.

This clonotype occurred many times. The V call is TRBV2, the J call TRBJ2-5; TRBD1 is a possible D gene (6 bases). V was pared by 8 bases and J by 2 bases, with 15 bases between. The CDR3 covers 14 residues. CDR1 is SNHLY, CDR2 FYNNEI, per germline. CDR3 protein: CASGLGTIQETQYF. CDR3 nucleotide sequence: TGTGCCAGCGGTCTGGGGACAATACAAGAGACCCAGTACTTC.

The gene calls are TRBV10-3 and TRBJ2-1, with 10 bases matching TRBD2. The ends lost 9 bases at V and 2 bases at J; junction bases unmatched: 4. The CDR3 contains 14 residues. CDR1 is ENHRY, CDR2 SYGVKD, per germline. DNA of the CDR3: TGTGCCATTACCAGCGGGAGGGCCTACAATGAGCAGTTCTTC. Residues: CAITSGRAYNEQFF.

The CDR3 coding sequence is TGCAGCGTGAGAGACTCCTACCGCTCCTACAATGAGCAGTTCTTC. Protein: CSVRDSYRSYNEQFF. J is TRBJ2-1 and V is TRBV29-1; D unclear. The V and J ends lost 6 bases and 0 bases respectively, with 15 bases between them. The CDR3 is 15 residues long. Germline V gene data show CDR1 as SQVTM and CDR2 as ANQGSEA.

The V call is TRBV20-1, the J call TRBJ2-7; TRBD2 matches 11 bases. Germline V CDR1 and CDR2: DFQATT, SNEGSKA (reference sequence). V lost 4 bases, J lost 3 bases, and 11 bases stayed unmatched. The CDR3 runs 16 residues. The CDR3 sequence: CSANGGPSGRFYEQYF. The CDR3 DNA follows: TGCAGTGCTAATGGTGGGCCTAGCGGGAGGTTCTACGAGCAGTACTTC.

On this clonotype: A single base separates this from a much larger clone, so it may be a read error. The rearrangement joins TRBV7-2 to TRBJ2-7; a possible D gene is TRBD1 (6 bases). Germline V gene lookup returns CDR1 SGHTA and CDR2 FQGNSA. This CDR3 is 14 amino acids long. The CDR3 DNA is TGTGTCAGCAGCAGGGGACCGCCCCCCTACGAGCAGTACTTC. Amino acid sequence: CVSSRGPPPYEQYF.

This clonotype was seen a few times. This sequence may be a read error, since a much larger clone differs from it by one base. The chain links TRBV11-3 to TRBJ2-1; the match to TRBD2 covers 8 bases. The DNA end lines up better with TRBJ2-7; the J call may be wrong. The germline gives CDR1 SGHNT, CDR2 YENEEA. CDR3 size: 16 residues. CDR3: CASSSGTSPGYNEQYF. Written as DNA, the CDR3 is TGTGCCAGCAGCTCCGGGACTAGTCCAGGCTACAATGAGCAGTACTTC.

The V and J genes are TRBV12-3 or TRBV12-4 and TRBJ1-6; no reliable D call. The CDR3 has 13 amino acids. Trimming took off 7 bases at V and 3 bases at J, with 7 bases between the two ends. The CDR3 is CASKSVYNSPLHF. The DNA for the CDR3 is TGTGCCAGCAAAAGTGTCTATAATTCACCCCTCCACTTT.

This clonotype was recorded a few times. The chain joins TRBV18 to TRBJ2-7, with D possibly matching TRBD1 (6 bases). Trimming left V 1 base short and J 3 bases short, with 10 bases between. The germline CDR1 and CDR2 sequences are KGHSH and LQKENI. This CDR3 spans 14 amino acids. The CDR3 bases are TGTGCCAGCTCACCACAGGGGGTGGGCTACGAGCAGTACTTC. It specifies CASSPQGVGYEQYF.

The rearrangement links TRBV20-1 to TRBJ2-5; D unclear. CDR3 length equals 11 residues. Trimming removed 3 bases at V and 7 bases at J, with 9 bases between. Germline-derived CDR1 and CDR2 are DFQATT and SNEGSKA (reference sequence). CDR3 in DNA: TGCAGTGCTAGCCATAGAGGGACCCAGTACTTC. Translation: CSASHRGTQYF.

This clonotype showed up just a few times. The chain carries TRBV20-1 and TRBJ2-7; 8 bases line up with TRBD2. The germline V gene has CDR1 DFQATT and CDR2 SNEGSKA (reference sequence). This CDR3 comprises 15 residues. After removal of 6 bases from V and 0 bases from J, the junction contained 10 bases not matched to a gene. CDR3 residues: CSAYRAGALSYEQYF. The CDR3 coding sequence is TGCAGTGCGTACCGAGCGGGGGCACTCTCCTACGAGCAGTACTTC.

This clonotype was seen more than once but under ten times. This chain uses TRBV30 with TRBJ2-1; 14 bases are shared with TRBD2. Germline lookup yields CDR1 GTSNPN and CDR2 SVGIG (reference sequence). V shed 1 base, J shed 3 bases, and the junction held 11 bases outside the gene matches. The CDR3 consists of 19 residues. DNA for the CDR3: TGTGCCTGGAGTGGGGAATCGGGGACTAGCGGGAGCCTCTACAATGAGCAGTTCTTC. Translating gives CAWSGESGTSGSLYNEQFF.

V gene TRBV20-1 combines with J gene TRBJ1-6; tentative D call: TRBD1 (6 bases). Germline loops: CDR1 DFQATT, CDR2 SNEGSKA (reference sequence). Trimming removed 0 bases at V and 7 bases at J, with 10 bases between. The CDR3 is 14 residues long. In DNA form, the CDR3 reads TGCAGTGCTAGAGACGGAGGGGGAAATTCACCCCTCCACTTT. This gives the protein CSARDGGGNSPLHF.

The chain has TRBV27 and TRBJ2-7; D might be TRBD2 (5 bases). This CDR3 has 13 residues. V lost 5 bases and J lost 6, with 14 bases in between. Germline V gene sequence: CDR1 MNHEY, CDR2 SMNVEV (reference sequence). In DNA form, the CDR3 reads TGTGCCAGCAGTCTAGGACTGGCCCTCGAGCAGTACTTC. This sequence encodes CASSLGLALEQYF.

This clonotype came up a few times. The rearrangement uses TRBV7-3 and TRBJ2-7; 7 bases agree with TRBD1. V shed 0 bases and J 7 bases; nucleotides not matched to a gene: 15. The CDR3 is 17 amino acids. Per germline, CDR1 SGHTA and CDR2 FQGTGA. CDR3 sequence: CASSLTNLSQGMGEQYF. The CDR3 DNA follows: TGTGCCAGCAGCTTAACAAATCTTTCACAGGGGATGGGGGAGCAGTACTTC.